The 17 T cell receptor beta chains below come from one sample, sequenced in a study of blood T cells in healthy people across ages. The authors ran a second PCR of about 6 to 12 cycles using a sample-barcoded 5' primer and a J-beta primer mix. A single record per CDR3 protein comes from TCRdb applying MiXCR to the 5' RACE reads. The top ten clones hold roughly a quarter of a sample with 890,000 or so distinct CDR3 sequences, around 68% of them seen once. Specimen: blood. Receptors originate from a man in his thirties or forties in good health.

This chain joins TRBV5-1 and TRBJ2-7, with D unclear. The CDR3 length is 14 residues. The V gene's germline CDR1 is SGHRS and CDR2 YFSETQ. V lost 6 bases and J lost 0, with 13 bases in between. CDR3 protein: CASKSDVASYEQYF. The CDR3 region has the DNA TGCGCCAGCAAATCGGACGTGGCCTCCTACGAGCAGTACTTC.

This rearrangement joins TRBV30 to TRBJ2-4; D is uncertain. V was cut by 4 bases and J by 0 bases, with 10 bases left in between. The CDR3 is 14 amino acids. Germline CDR1 is GTSNPN and CDR2 is SVGIG (reference sequence). The CDR3 nucleotides are TGTGCCTGGACTCCCCCAGTAGCCAAAAACATTCAGTACTTC. Protein sequence: CAWTPPVAKNIQYF. The entire variable domain, with the rest obtained from reference TRBV30 and TRBJ2-4, is as follows: SQTIHQWPATLVQPVGSPLSLECTVEGTSNPNLYWYRQAAGRGLQLLFYSVGIGQISSEVPQNLSASRPQDRQFILSSKKLLLSDSGFYLCAWTPPVAKNIQYFGAGTRLSVL.

The chain recombines TRBV27 with TRBJ1-1; a weak D match, TRBD1 (5 bases). The CDR3 extends over 15 amino acids. Trimming pared 8 bases from V and 4 bases from J, leaving 20 bases between. Germline V gene data show CDR1 as MNHEY and CDR2 as SMNVEV (reference sequence). The CDR3 DNA is TGTGCCAGCCGATCGGGGGTCCCCGGGACCACTGAAGCTTTCTTT. Protein: CASRSGVPGTTEAFF.

This chain connects TRBV6-1 to TRBJ2-7, with 11 bases aligning to TRBD2. Looked up from germline, CDR1 is MNHNS and CDR2 is SASEGT. There are 16 residues in the CDR3. Trimming cost V 4 bases and J 2 bases; bases outside gene matches: 7. The CDR3 sequence is CASSGRLAGPTYEQYF. The CDR3, as DNA: TGTGCCAGCAGTGGACGACTAGCGGGGCCTACCTACGAGCAGTACTTC.

V gene TRBV7-2 combines with J gene TRBJ2-5, with a weak D call TRBD1 (5 bases). V was pared by 5 bases and J by 0 bases, with 13 bases between. The CDR3 is made up of 15 amino acids. Germline V CDR1 and CDR2: SGHTA, FQGNSA. The CDR3 is CASSPPTEYQETQYF. CDR3 bases: TGTGCCAGCAGCCCCCCGACAGAGTACCAAGAGACCCAGTACTTC.

The chain has TRBV5-1 and TRBJ2-7; TRBD1 matches 9 bases. J was trimmed by 5 bases and V by 3 bases; bases with no gene match: 6. Germline V gives CDR1 SGHRS, CDR2 YFSETQ. The CDR3 spans 14 residues. CDR3 in DNA: TGCGCCAGCAGCTGGGGACAGGGTTTGGACGAGCAGTACTTC. Translation: CASSWGQGLDEQYF.

J is TRBJ2-5 and V is TRBV6-6, with a possible D match to TRBD2 (6 bases). The end of the DNA aligns better with TRBJ2-7, so the J call may be wrong. CDR1 MNHNY and CDR2 SVGAGI come from the germline V gene (reference sequence). The CDR3 is made up of 12 amino acids. CDR3 residues: CASSGEAIEQYF. CDR3 nucleotide sequence: TGTGCCAGCAGTGGGGAGGCCATCGAGCAGTACTTC.

This clonotype was observed a handful of times. V is TRBV14 and J is TRBJ1-2, with 10 bases identical to TRBD1. This CDR3 region has 14 residues. V dropped 4 bases and J dropped 4; count of bases not matched to a gene: 3. Germline lookup yields CDR1 SGHDN and CDR2 FVKESK. The CDR3 DNA is TGTGCCAGCAGCCGGGGACAGGGGAGCTATGGCTACACCTTC. Protein product: CASSRGQGSYGYTF.

The chain is built from TRBV9 and TRBJ2-5, with D perhaps assigned TRBD1 or TRBD2 (5 bases each). Trimming took off 0 bases at V and 5 bases at J, with 11 bases between the two ends. The CDR3 consists of 14 residues. CDR1 and CDR2 (germline): SGDLS, YYNGEE. CDR3 region: CASSVAPEGETQYF. The CDR3 DNA follows: TGTGCCAGCAGCGTAGCCCCCGAGGGGGAGACCCAGTACTTC.

The rearrangement links TRBV27 to TRBJ2-5; tentatively, D is TRBD2 (5 bases). Germline values: CDR1 MNHEY, CDR2 SMNVEV (reference sequence). The CDR3 is made up of 14 amino acids. Trimming removed 5 bases at V and 5 bases at J, with 15 bases between. The CDR3: CASSATRILETQYF. In DNA form, the CDR3 reads TGTGCCAGCAGTGCTACTAGGATTCTTGAGACCCAGTACTTC.

This sequence joins TRBV3-1 and TRBJ2-7; possible D gene TRBD1, 6 bases. The CDR3 contains 13 residues. Germline V CDR1 and CDR2: LGHDT, YNNKEL (reference sequence). The germline V and J ends were trimmed by 1 base and 8 bases, with 12 bases remaining between them. In nucleotides, the CDR3 is TGTGCCAGCAGCCAAGTAGAAGGGGACAAGCAGTACTTC. It codes for CASSQVEGDKQYF.

The sample holds many counts of this clonotype. This chain uses TRBV7-2 with TRBJ2-7; D may correspond to TRBD1 or TRBD2 (5 bases each). There are 14 residues in the CDR3. Germline values: CDR1 SGHTA, CDR2 FQGNSA. V shed 5 bases and J shed 3 bases, with 14 bases lying between them. CDR3 DNA sequence: TGTGCCAGCAGCAATCAGGGTGGGGGCTACGAGCAGTACTTC. This encodes CASSNQGGGYEQYF.

This chain links TRBV28 with TRBJ2-5; 14 nucleotides align to TRBD2. Germline V gene data show CDR1 as MDHEN and CDR2 as SYDVKM. Losses at the gene ends were 2 bases for V and 0 bases for J; bases not matched to a gene: 5. CDR3 length equals 18 residues. CDR3 region: CASSLGLAGGRDQETQYF. CDR3 DNA: TGTGCCAGCAGTTTAGGACTAGCGGGGGGCCGCGACCAAGAGACCCAGTACTTC.

The J gene is TRBJ2-1, the V gene TRBV5-4; 9 bases map to TRBD2. The CDR3 sequence is 17 residues long. The germline V gene encodes CDR1 SGHNT and CDR2 YYREEE (reference sequence). Trimming took 4 bases from V and 7 from J; bases not matched to a gene: 15. The CDR3 DNA reads as TGTGCCAGCAGCCCCTTAGCGGGGGCCCGCCCTGTTAATGAGCAGTTCTTC. Translated, it gives CASSPLAGARPVNEQFF.

About this clonotype itself: Possible read error: a much larger clone is one base away. This CDR3 reads CASSDEGYEQYF. The CDR3 region has the DNA TGTGCCAGCAGTGATGAGGGCTACGAGCAGTACTTC. The rearrangement uses TRBV2 and TRBJ2-4, with D perhaps TRBD2 (5 bases). The end of the DNA fits TRBJ2-7 better, so the J call may be wrong. CDR3 size: 12 residues. In germline, CDR1 is SNHLY, CDR2 FYNNEI.

The chain recombines TRBV7-8 with TRBJ2-3; perhaps TRBD1 as D (7 bases). From germline, CDR1 is SGHVS and CDR2 FQNEAQ. The CDR3 is 16 amino acids. V lost 4 bases and J 0 bases, leaving 14 bases between the germline ends. This chain's CDR3 is CASSSVTGTSTDTQYF. CDR3 sequence (DNA): TGTGCCAGCAGCTCCGTGACAGGGACTAGCACAGATACGCAGTATTTT.

This clonotype was counted only a few times. The V gene is TRBV7-2, the J gene TRBJ2-4; unclear D gene. The length of the CDR3 is 15 residues. V was shortened by 1 base and J by 9 bases, with 16 bases between the two germline ends. Germline CDR1 reads SGHTA; CDR2 reads FQGNSA. The CDR3 region is CASSLDSSQESIQYF. The DNA for the CDR3 is TGTGCCAGCAGCTTAGACAGCTCGCAGGAATCCATTCAGTACTTC.